This T cell receptor (beta chain) was sequenced for a study of shared clonotypes between healthy human individuals. Points from the study as a whole: Generation probabilities of non-shared clonotypes were lower (relative to those shared by all four donors). Naive subsets usually exceeded memory subsets in estimated richness.

Using about 0.2 ug DNA, roughly 33,000 T cell genomes, the sorted-subset replicate PCRs were run. Data came from immunoSEQ multiplex PCR; TCRdb stores just in-frame clones and leaves some out. Here the sample spans roughly 500,000 clones, 95% to 97% being singletons. The investigators split CD4+ cells into a CD45RA+ naive subset and a CD45RA-negative memory subset. Notes on this clone: The antigen is undetermined.

The V end was cut by 4 bases, the J end by 2 bases, with 11 bases between. The germline V gene encodes CDR1 SNHLY and CDR2 FYNNEI. The CDR3 has 14 residues. The rearrangement links TRBV2 to TRBJ1-2; D is unclear. The sequenced sample consisted of naive CD4+ T cells sorted from blood. Subset denoted: CD45RA+ positively selected. This clonotype originated in a woman aged 30 to 39 in good health. The CDR3 is CASSGHSLNYGYTF. The CDR3 nucleotides read TGTGCCAGCAGTGGGCACAGCCTAAACTATGGCTACACCTTC.